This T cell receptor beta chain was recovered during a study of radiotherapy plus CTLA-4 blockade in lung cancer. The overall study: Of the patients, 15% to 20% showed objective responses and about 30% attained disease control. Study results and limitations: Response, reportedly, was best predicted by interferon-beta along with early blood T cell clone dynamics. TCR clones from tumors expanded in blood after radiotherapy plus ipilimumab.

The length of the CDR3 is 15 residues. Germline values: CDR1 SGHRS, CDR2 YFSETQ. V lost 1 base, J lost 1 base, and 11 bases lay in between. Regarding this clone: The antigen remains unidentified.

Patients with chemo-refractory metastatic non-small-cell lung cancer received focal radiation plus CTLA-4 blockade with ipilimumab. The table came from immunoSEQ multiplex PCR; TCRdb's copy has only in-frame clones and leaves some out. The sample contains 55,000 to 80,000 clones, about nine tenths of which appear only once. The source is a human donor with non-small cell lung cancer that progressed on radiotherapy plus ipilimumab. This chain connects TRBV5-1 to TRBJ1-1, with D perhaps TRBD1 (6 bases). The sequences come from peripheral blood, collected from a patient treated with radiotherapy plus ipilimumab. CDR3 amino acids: CASSLRGQPNTEAFF. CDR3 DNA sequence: TGCGCCAGCAGCTTGCGAGGACAGCCGAACACTGAAGCTTTCTTT.